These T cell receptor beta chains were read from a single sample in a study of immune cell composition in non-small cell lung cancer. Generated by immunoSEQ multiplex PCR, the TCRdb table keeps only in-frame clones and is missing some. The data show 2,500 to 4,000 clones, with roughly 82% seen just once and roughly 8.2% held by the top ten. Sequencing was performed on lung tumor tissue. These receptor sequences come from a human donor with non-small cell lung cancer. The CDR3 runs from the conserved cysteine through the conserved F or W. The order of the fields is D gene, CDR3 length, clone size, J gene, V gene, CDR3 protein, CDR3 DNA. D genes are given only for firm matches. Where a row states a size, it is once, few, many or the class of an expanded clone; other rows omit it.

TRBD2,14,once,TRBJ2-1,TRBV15,CATRGTSGVNEQFF,TGTGCCACCAGGGGGACTAGCGGGGTGAATGAGCAGTTCTTC
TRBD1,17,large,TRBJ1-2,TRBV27,CASSLSFLRGQGVGYTF,TGTGCCAGCAGTTTATCATTTTTGAGGGGGCAGGGAGTCGGCTACACCTTC
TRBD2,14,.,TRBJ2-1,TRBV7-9,CASEQGLEGNEQFF,TGTGCCAGCGAACAAGGACTAGAGGGCAATGAGCAGTTCTTC
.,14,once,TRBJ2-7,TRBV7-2,CASRPPRRSYEQYF,TGTGCCAGCAGACCCCCCAGGCGCTCCTACGAGCAGTACTTC
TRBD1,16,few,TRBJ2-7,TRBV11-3,CASSLVEWDRDWEQYF,TGTGCCAGCAGCTTAGTAGAGTGGGACAGGGATTGGGAGCAGTACTTC
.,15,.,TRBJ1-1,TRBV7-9,CASSLVGGPNTEAFF,TGTGCCAGCAGCTTAGTAGGAGGACCCAACACTGAAGCTTTCTTT
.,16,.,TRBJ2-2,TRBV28,CASSPFQGQTTGELFF,TGTGCCAGCAGCCCCTTCCAGGGGCAGACAACCGGGGAGCTGTTTTTT
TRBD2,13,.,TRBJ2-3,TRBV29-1,CSVVRRERDTQYF,TGCAGCGTTGTGAGGCGGGAGAGAGATACGCAGTATTTT
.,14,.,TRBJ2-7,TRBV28,CASSLLTGGDEQYF,TGTGCCAGCAGTTTATTAACAGGGGGGGACGAGCAGTACTTC
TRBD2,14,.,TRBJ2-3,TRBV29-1,CSVQGGAGSDTQYF,TGCAGCGTTCAGGGAGGGGCAGGGTCAGATACGCAGTATTTT
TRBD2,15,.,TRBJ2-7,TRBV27,CASSPPRGRLGEQYF,TGTGCCAGCAGTCCCCCCCGCGGGAGGCTCGGCGAGCAGTACTTC
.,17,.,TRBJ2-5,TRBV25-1,CASSAGLGGDEAETQYF,TGTGCCAGCAGTGCCGGACTAGGGGGGGATGAAGCCGAGACCCAGTACTTC
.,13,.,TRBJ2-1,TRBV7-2,CASSFGASSEQFF,TGTGCCAGCAGCTTCGGAGCCTCAAGTGAGCAGTTCTTC
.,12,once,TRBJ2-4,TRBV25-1,CASSDTGIRRYF,TGTGCCAGCAGTGACACGGGAATCCGACGGTACTTC
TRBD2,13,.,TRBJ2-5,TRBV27,CASSMQREGTQYF,TGTGCCAGCAGTATGCAGCGGGAGGGGACCCAGTACTTC
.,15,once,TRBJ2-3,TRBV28,CASSFLAGSTDTQYF,TGTGCCAGCAGTTTTCTGGCGGGAAGCACAGATACGCAGTATTTT
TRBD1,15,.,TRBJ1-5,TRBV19,CASSRTGTTDQPQHF,TGTGCCAGTAGCCGGACAGGGACGACGGATCAGCCCCAGCATTTT
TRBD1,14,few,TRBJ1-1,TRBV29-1,CSVDRGLYSTEAFF,TGCAGCGTGGACAGGGGGCTATACAGTACTGAAGCTTTCTTT
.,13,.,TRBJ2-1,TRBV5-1,CASSLEGGGEQFF,TGCGCCAGCAGCTTGGAGGGAGGCGGTGAGCAGTTCTTC
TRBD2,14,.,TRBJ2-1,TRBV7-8,CASSPSSGRNEQFF,TGTGCCAGCAGCCCCTCTAGCGGGAGAAATGAGCAGTTCTTC
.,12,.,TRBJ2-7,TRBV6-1,CASRAFLYEQYF,TGTGCCAGCAGGGCCTTCCTCTACGAGCAGTACTTC
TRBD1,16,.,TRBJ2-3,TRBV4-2,CASSQGTGGMKDTQYF,TGTGCCAGCAGCCAAGGCACAGGGGGCATGAAAGATACGCAGTATTTT
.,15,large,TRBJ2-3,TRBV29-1,CSVEGGTGVTDTQYF,TGCAGCGTTGAGGGGGGAACAGGGGTCACAGATACGCAGTATTTT
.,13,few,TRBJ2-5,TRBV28,CASSFVVYETQYF,TGTGCCAGCAGTTTCGTAGTATACGAGACCCAGTACTTC
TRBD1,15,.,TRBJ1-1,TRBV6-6,CASSNLQGGNTEAFF,TGTGCCAGCAGTAATTTACAGGGGGGGAACACTGAAGCTTTCTTT
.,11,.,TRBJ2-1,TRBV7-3,CASSSGNEQFF,TGTGCCAGCAGCTCCGGTAATGAGCAGTTCTTC
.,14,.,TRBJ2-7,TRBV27,CASKSPPDSYEQYF,TGTGCCAGCAAGTCACCCCCCGATAGCTACGAGCAGTACTTC
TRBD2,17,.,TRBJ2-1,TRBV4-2,CASSQTSDPPLSNEQFF,TGTGCCAGCAGCCAAACTAGCGACCCTCCCCTCAGCAATGAGCAGTTCTTC
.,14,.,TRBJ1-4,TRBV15,CATSSGGTNEKLFF,TGTGCCACCAGCAGTGGGGGGACTAATGAAAAACTGTTTTTT
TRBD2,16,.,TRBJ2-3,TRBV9,CASSVGGGGPTDTQYF,TGTGCCAGCAGCGTAGGTGGGGGAGGGCCCACAGATACGCAGTATTTT
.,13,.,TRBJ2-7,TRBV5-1,CASTRLKVLEQYF,TGCGCCAGCACCCGACTTAAGGTTCTCGAGCAGTACTTC
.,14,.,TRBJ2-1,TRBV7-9,CASSLAGGGNEQFF,TGTGCCAGCAGCTTAGCAGGGGGGGGGAATGAGCAGTTCTTC
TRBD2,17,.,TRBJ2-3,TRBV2,CASSERTSGRGSDTQYF,TGTGCCAGCAGTGAAAGGACTAGCGGGAGGGGGTCAGATACGCAGTATTTT
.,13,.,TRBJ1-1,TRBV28,CASSFRGGPRAFF,TGTGCCAGCAGTTTTCGGGGGGGACCGAGAGCTTTCTTT
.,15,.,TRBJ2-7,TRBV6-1,CASTARGGGSYEQYF,TGTGCCAGCACCGCTCGAGGGGGGGGATCCTACGAGCAGTACTTC
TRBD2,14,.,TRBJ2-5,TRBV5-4,CASSFVGGGETQYF,TGTGCCAGCAGCTTTGTGGGCGGGGGGGAGACCCAGTACTTC
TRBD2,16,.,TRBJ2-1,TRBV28,CASSLAGASSYNEQFF,TGTGCCAGCAGTCTAGCGGGAGCAAGTTCCTACAATGAGCAGTTCTTC
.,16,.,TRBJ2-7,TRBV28,CASSFFVNALNYEQYF,TGTGCCAGCAGTTTCTTCGTTAATGCTCTAAACTACGAGCAGTACTTC
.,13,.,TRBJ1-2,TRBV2,CAGTSGGGGGYTF,TGTGCCGGCACTAGCGGGGGCGGAGGTGGCTACACCTTC
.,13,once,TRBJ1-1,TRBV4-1,CASSQDPSTEAFF,TGCGCCAGCAGCCAAGATCCTTCCACTGAAGCTTTCTTT
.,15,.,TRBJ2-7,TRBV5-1,CASSLAGGLAYEQYF,TGCGCCAGCAGCTTGGCCGGTGGACTTGCCTACGAGCAGTACTTC
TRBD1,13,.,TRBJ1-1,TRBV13,CASSPLGQLEAFF,TGTGCCAGCAGCCCACTGGGACAGCTTGAAGCTTTCTTT
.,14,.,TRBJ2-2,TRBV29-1,CSVGDYANTGELFF,TGCAGCGTTGGTGACTATGCGAACACCGGGGAGCTGTTTTTT
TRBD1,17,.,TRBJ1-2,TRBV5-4,CASSSPLSGGHGGGYTF,TGTGCCAGCAGCTCCCCCCTTTCAGGGGGCCATGGGGGTGGCTACACCTTC
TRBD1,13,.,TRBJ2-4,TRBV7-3,CASSPRQGGIQYF,TGTGCCAGCAGCCCCCGACAGGGCGGCATTCAGTACTTC